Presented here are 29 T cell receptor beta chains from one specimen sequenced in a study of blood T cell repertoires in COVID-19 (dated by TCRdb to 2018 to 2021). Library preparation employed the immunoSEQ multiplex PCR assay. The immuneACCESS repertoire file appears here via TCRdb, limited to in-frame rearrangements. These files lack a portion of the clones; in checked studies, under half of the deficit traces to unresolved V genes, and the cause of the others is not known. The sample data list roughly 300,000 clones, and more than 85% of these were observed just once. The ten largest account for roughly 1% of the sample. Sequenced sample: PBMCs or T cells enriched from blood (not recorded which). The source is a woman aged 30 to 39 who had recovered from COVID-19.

The CDR3 sequence: CASSLMLRGNTEAFF. DNA of the CDR3: TGTGCCAGCAGCTTAATGCTTAGGGGGAACACTGAAGCTTTCTTT. The rearrangement uses TRBV7-9 and TRBJ1-1; maybe TRBD1 (5 bases). Trimming took off 2 bases at V and 1 base at J, with 11 bases between the two ends. The germline gives CDR1 SEHNR, CDR2 FQNEAQ (reference sequence). This CDR3 has 15 residues.

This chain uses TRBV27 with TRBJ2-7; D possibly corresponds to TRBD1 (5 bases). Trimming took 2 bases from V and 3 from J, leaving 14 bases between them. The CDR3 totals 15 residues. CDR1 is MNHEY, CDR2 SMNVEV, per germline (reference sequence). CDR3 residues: CASSLGQGRVYEQYF. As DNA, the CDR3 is TGTGCCAGCAGTTTAGGCCAGGGTCGTGTCTACGAGCAGTACTTC.

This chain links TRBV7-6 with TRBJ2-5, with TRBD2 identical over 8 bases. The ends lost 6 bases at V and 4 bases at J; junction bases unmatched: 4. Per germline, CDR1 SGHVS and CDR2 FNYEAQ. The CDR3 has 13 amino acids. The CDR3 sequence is CASSPGLVETQYF. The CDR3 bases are TGTGCCAGCAGTCCGGGACTAGTAGAGACCCAGTACTTC.

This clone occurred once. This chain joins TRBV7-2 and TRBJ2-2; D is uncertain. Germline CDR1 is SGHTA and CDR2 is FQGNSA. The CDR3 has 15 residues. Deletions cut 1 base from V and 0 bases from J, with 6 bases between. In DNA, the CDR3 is TGTGCCAGCAGCTTAGTACGGGCGAACACCGGGGAGCTGTTTTTT. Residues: CASSLVRANTGELFF.

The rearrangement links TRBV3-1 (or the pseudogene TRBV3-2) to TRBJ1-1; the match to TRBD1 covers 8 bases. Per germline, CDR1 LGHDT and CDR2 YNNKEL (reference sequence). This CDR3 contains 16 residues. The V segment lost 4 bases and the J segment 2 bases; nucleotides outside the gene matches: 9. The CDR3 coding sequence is TGTGCCAGCAGCCCCTCCGGACAGGGCCTAAACACTGAAGCTTTCTTT. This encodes CASSPSGQGLNTEAFF.

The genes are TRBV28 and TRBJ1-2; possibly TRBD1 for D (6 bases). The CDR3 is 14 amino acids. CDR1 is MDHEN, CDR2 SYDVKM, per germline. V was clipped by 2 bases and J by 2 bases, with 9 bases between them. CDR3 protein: CASSLGGRNYGYTF. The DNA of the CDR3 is TGTGCCAGCAGTTTAGGGGGCAGGAACTATGGCTACACCTTC.

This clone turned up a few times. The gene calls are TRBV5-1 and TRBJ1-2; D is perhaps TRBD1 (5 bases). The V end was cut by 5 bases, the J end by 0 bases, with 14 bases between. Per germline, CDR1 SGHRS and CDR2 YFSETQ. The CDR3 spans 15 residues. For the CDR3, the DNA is TGCGCCAGCAGGGAGGGGCGGAATACTAACTATGGCTACACCTTC. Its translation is CASREGRNTNYGYTF.

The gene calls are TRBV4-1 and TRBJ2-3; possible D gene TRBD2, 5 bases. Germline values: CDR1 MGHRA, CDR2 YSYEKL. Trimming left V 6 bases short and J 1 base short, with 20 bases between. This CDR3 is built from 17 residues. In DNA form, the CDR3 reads TGCGCCAGCAGTCAACATACCCTGGCGGGCCGCACAGATACGCAGTATTTT. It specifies CASSQHTLAGRTDTQYF.

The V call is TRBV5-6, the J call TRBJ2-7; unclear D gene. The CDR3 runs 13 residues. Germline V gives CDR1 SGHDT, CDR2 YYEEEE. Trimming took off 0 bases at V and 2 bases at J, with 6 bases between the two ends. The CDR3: CASSLVATYEQYF. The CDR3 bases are TGTGCCAGCAGCTTGGTGGCCACCTACGAGCAGTACTTC.

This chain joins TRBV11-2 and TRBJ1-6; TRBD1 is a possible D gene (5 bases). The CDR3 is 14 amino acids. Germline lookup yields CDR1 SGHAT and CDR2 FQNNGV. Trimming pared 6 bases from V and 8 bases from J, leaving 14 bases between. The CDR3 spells CASSRAIGDSPLHF. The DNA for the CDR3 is TGTGCCAGCAGTCGCGCCATAGGGGATTCACCCCTCCACTTT.

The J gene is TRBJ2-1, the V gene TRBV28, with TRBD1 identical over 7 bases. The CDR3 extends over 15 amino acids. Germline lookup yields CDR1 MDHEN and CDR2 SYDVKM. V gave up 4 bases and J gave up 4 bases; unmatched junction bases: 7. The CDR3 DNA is TGTGCCAGCAGTTCTAGGGGGCTAGATTACAATGAGCAGTTCTTC. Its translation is CASSSRGLDYNEQFF. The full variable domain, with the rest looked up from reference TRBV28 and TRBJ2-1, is DVKVTQSSRYLVKRTGEKVFLECVQDMDHENMFWYRQDPGLGLRLIYFSYDVKMKEKGDIPEGYSVSREKKERFSLILESASTNQTSMYLCASSSRGLDYNEQFFGPGTRLTVL.

In nucleotides, the CDR3 is TGTGCCAGCAGCCCGACAGGGATCGGAACAGATACGCAGTATTTT. It encodes CASSPTGIGTDTQYF. This chain connects TRBV5-8 to TRBJ2-3; 7 positions agree with TRBD1. The V and J ends lost 4 bases and 3 bases, in that order; junction bases with no gene match: 8. CDR1 SGHTS and CDR2 YDEGEE come from the germline V gene. This CDR3 contains 15 residues.

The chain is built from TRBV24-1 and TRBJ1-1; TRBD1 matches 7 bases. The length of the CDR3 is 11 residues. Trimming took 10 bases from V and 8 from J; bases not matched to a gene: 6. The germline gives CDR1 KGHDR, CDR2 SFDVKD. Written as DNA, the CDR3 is TGTGCCACGTCCCAGGGACAGGAAGCTTTCTTT. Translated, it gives CATSQGQEAFF.

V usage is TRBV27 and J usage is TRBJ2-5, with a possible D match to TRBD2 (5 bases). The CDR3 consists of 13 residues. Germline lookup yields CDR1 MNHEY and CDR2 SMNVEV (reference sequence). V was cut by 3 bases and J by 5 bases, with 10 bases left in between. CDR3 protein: CASSFFGEETQYF. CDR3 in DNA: TGTGCCAGCAGTTTTTTCGGGGAGGAGACCCAGTACTTC.

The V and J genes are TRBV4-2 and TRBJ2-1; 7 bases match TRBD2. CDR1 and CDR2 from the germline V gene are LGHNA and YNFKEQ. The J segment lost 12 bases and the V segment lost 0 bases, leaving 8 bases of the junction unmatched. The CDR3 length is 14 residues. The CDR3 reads CASSQDRGDARQFF. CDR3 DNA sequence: TGTGCCAGCAGCCAAGATCGGGGGGATGCTCGGCAGTTCTTC.

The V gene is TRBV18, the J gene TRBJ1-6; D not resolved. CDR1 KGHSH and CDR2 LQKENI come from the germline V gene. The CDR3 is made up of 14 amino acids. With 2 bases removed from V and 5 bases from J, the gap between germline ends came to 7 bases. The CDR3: CASSPRTDNSPLHF. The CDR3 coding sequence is TGTGCCAGCTCACCAAGAACGGATAATTCACCCCTCCACTTT.

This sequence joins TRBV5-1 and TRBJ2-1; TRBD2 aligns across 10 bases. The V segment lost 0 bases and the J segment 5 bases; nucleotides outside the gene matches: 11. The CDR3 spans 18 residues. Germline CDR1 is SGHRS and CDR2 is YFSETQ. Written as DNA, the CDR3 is TGCGCCAGCAGCTTGGAACCCCCCGCTAGCGGGGGAGACAATGAGCAGTTCTTC. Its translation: CASSLEPPASGGDNEQFF.

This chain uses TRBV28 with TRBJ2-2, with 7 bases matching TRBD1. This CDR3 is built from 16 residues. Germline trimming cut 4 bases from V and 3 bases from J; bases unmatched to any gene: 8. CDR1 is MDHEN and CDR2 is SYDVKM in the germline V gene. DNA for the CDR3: TGTGCCAGCAGTTCCCGGGGACAGATAGACACCGGGGAGCTGTTTTTT. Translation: CASSSRGQIDTGELFF.

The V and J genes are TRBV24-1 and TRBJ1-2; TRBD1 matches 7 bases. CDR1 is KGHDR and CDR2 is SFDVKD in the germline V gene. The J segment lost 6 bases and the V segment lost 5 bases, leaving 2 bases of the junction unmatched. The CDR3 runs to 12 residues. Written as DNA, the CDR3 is TGTGCCACCAGTGGACAGGGAGATGGCTACACCTTC. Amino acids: CATSGQGDGYTF.

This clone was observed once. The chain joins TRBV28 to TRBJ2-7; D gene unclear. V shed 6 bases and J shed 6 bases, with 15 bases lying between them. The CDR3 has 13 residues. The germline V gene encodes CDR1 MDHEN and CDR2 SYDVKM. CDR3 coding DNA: TGTGCCAGCAGCTCCTGGCACCCAGGCGAGCAGTACTTC. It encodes CASSSWHPGEQYF.

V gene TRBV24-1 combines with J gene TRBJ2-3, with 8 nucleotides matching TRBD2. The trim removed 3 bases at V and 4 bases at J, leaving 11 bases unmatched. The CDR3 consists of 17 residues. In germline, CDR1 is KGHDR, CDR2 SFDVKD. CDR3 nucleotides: TGTGCCACCAGTGATGCCACCGGGAGGGTAGAACCAGATACGCAGTATTTT. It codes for CATSDATGRVEPDTQYF.

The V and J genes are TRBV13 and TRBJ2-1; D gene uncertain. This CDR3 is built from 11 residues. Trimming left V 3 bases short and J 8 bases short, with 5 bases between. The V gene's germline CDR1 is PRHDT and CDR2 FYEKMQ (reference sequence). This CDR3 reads CASSFTDEQFF. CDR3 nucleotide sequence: TGTGCCAGCAGCTTTACAGATGAGCAGTTCTTC.

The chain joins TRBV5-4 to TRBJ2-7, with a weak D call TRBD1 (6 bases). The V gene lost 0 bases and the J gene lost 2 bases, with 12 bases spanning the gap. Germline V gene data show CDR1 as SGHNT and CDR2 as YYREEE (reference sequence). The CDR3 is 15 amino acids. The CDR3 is CASSLVGRDTYEQYF. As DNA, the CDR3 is TGTGCCAGCAGCTTGGTAGGTCGGGACACCTACGAGCAGTACTTC.

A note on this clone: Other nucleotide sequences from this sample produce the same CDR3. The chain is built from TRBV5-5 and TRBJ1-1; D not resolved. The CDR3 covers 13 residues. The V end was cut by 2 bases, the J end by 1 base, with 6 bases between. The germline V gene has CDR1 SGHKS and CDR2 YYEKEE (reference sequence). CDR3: CASSFGGNTEAFF. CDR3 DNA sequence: TGTGCCAGCAGCTTTGGCGGGAACACTGAAGCTTTCTTT.

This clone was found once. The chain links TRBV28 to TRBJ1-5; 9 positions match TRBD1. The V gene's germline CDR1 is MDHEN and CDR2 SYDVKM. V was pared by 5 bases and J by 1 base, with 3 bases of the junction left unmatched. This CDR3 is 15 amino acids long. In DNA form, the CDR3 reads TGTGCCAGCAGTGCGACAGGGGGGAGCAATCAGCCCCAGCATTTT. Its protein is CASSATGGSNQPQHF.

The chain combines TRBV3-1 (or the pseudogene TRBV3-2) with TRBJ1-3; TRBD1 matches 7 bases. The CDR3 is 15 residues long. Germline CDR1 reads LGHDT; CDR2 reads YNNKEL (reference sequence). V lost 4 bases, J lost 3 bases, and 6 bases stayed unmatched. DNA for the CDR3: TGTGCCAGCAGCCCCCAGACAGGGCTTGGAAACACCATATATTTT. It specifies CASSPQTGLGNTIYF.

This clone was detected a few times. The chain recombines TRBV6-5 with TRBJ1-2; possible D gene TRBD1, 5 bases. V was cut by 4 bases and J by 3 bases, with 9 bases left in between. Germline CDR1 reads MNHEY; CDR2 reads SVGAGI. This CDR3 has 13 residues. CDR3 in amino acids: CASSSAGDYGYTF. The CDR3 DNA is TGTGCCAGCAGTTCCGCGGGGGACTATGGCTACACCTTC.

The CDR3 DNA sequence: TGTGCCAGTAGTTGGGGGGTGGCAAATTCACCCCTCCACTTT. It codes for CASSWGVANSPLHF. This chain connects TRBV19 to TRBJ1-6; maybe TRBD1 (5 bases). Trimming stripped 5 bases from V and 7 bases from J, with 12 bases between. CDR3 size: 14 residues. Germline V gives CDR1 LNHDA, CDR2 SQIVND (reference sequence).

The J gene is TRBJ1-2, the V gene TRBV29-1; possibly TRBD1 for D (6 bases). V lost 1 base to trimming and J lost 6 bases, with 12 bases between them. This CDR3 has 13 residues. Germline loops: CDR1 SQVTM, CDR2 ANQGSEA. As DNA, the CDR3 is TGCAGCGTTGAAGGCGGGGGGCAAGATGGCTACACCTTC. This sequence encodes CSVEGGGQDGYTF.